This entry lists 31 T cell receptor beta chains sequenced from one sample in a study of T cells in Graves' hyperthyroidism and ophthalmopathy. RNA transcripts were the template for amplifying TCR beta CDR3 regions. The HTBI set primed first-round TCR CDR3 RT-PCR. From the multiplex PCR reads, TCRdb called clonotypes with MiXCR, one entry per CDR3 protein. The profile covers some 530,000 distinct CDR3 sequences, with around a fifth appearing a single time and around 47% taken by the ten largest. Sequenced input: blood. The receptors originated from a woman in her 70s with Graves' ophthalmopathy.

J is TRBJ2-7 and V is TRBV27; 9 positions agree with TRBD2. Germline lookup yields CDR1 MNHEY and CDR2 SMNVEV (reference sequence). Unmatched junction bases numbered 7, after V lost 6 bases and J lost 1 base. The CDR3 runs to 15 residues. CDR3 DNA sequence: TGTGCCAGCAGATCTCATAGCGGGAGTTCCTACGAGCAGTACTTC. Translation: CASRSHSGSSYEQYF.

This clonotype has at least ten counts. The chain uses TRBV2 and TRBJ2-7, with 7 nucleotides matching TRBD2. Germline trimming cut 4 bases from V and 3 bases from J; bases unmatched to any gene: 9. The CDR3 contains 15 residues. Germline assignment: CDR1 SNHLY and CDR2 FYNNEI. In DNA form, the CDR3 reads TGTGCCAGCAGTGCCCCAGCGGGACTACGCTACGAGCAGTACTTC. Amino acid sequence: CASSAPAGLRYEQYF.

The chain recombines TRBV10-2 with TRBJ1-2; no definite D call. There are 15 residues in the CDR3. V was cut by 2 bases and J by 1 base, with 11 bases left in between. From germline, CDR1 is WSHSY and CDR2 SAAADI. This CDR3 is CASSEDQGLNYGYTF. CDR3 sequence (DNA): TGCGCCAGCAGTGAGGACCAAGGCCTTAACTATGGCTACACCTTC.

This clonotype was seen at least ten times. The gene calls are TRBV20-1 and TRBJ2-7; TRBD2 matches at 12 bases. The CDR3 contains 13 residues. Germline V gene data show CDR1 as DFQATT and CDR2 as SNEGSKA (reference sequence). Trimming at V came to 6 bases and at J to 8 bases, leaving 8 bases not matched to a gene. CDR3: CSAHLAGGPQQYF. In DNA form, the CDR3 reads TGCAGTGCACATCTAGCGGGAGGGCCCCAGCAGTACTTC.

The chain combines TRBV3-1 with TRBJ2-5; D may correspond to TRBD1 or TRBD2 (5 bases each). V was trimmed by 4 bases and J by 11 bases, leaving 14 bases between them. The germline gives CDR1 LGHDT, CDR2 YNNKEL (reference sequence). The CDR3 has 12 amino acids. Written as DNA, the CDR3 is TGTGCCAGCAGCCGCACGGGACGGGCACAGTACTTC. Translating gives CASSRTGRAQYF.

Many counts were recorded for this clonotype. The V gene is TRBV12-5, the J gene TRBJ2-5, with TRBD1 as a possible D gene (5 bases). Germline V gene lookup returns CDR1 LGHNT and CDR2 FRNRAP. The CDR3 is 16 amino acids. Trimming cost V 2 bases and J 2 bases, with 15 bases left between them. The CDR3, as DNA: TGTGCTAGTGGTTTGCCTCGGGCAGGGCAACAAGAGACCCAGTACTTC. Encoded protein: CASGLPRAGQQETQYF.

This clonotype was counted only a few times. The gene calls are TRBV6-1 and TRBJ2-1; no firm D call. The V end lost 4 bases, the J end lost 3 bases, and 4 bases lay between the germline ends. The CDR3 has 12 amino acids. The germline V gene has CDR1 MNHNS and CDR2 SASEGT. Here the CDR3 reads CASSADYNEQFF. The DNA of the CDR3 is TGTGCCAGCAGTGCAGACTACAATGAGCAGTTCTTC.

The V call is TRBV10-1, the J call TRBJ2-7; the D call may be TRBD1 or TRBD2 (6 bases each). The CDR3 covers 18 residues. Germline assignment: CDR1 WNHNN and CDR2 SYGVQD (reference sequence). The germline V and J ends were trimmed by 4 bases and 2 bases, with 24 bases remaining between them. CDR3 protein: CASSGSPGTGALTYEQYF. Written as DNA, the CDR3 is TGCGCCAGCAGTGGTTCCCCCGGGACGGGGGCCTTAACCTACGAGCAGTACTTC.

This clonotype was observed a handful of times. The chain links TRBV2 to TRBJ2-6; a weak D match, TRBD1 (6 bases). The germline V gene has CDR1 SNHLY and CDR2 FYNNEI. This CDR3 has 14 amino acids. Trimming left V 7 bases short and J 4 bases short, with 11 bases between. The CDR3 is CASKRGIGANVLTF. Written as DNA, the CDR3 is TGTGCCAGCAAAAGGGGGATCGGGGCCAACGTCCTGACTTTC.

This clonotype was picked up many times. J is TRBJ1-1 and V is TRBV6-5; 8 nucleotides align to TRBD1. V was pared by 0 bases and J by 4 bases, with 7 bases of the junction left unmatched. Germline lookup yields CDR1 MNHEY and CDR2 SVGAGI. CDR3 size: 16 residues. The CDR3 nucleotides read TGTGCCAGCAGTTACTCACCAGGGGGCTCGACCACTGAAGCTTTCTTT. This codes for CASSYSPGGSTTEAFF.

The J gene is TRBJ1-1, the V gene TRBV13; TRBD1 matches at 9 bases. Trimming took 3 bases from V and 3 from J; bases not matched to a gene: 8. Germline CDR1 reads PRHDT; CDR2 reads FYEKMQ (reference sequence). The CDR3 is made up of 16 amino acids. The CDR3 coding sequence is TGTGCCAGCAGCTTTCCGTTGGGACAGGGAGACACTGAAGCTTTCTTT. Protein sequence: CASSFPLGQGDTEAFF.

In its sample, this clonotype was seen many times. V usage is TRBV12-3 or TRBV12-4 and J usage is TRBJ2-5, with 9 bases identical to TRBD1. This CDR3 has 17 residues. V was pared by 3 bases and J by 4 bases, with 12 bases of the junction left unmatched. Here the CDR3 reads CASSFFGTGRVRETQYF. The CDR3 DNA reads TGTGCCAGCAGTTTCTTCGGGACAGGGCGGGTTCGAGAGACCCAGTACTTC.

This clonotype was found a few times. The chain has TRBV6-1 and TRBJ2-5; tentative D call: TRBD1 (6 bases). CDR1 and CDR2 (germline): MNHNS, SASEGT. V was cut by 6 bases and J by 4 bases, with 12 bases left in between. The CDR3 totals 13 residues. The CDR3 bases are TGTGCCAGCAGCCATGGGGGCCCAGAGACCCAGTACTTC. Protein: CASSHGGPETQYF.

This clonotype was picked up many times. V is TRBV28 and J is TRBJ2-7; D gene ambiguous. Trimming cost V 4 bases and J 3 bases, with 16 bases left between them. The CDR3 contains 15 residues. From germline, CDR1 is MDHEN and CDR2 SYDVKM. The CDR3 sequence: CASSSSRTAHYEQYF. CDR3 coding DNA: TGTGCCAGCAGTTCCAGCCGCACAGCGCACTACGAGCAGTACTTC.

CDR3 residues: CASSPPGSPNEKLFF. The CDR3 DNA sequence: TGTGCCAGCTCACCACCGGGATCTCCTAATGAAAAACTGTTTTTT. V is TRBV18 and J is TRBJ1-4, with D unresolved. Germline V lookup: CDR1 KGHSH, CDR2 LQKENI. This CDR3 contains 15 residues. Trimming removed 0 bases at V and 3 bases at J, with 8 bases between.

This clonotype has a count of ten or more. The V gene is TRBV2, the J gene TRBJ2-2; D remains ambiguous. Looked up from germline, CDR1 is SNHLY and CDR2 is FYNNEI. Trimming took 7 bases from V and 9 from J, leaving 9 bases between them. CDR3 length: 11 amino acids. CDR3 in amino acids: CASKGVRELFF. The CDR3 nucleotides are TGTGCCAGCAAAGGTGTGCGGGAGCTGTTTTTT.

CDR3 DNA: TGTGCCAGTAGTACGACAGCTCAAGAGACCCAGTACTTC. Translating gives CASSTTAQETQYF. The chain employs TRBV19 and TRBJ2-5; tentatively, D is TRBD1 (5 bases). V was trimmed by 4 bases and J by 2 bases, leaving 8 bases between them. The CDR3 has 13 amino acids. Germline CDR1 LNHDA, CDR2 SQIVND (reference sequence).

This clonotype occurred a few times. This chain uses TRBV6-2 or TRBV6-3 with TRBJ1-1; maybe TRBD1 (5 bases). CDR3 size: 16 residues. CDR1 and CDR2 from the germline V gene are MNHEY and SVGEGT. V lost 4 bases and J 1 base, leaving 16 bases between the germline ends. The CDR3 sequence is CASSLGLSGQNTEAFF. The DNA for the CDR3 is TGTGCCAGCAGTTTGGGGCTCAGTGGACAGAACACTGAAGCTTTCTTT.

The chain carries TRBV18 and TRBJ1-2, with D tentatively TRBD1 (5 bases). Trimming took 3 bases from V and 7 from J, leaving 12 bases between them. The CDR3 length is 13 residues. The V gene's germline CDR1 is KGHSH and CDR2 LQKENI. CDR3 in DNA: TGTGCCAGCTCACCGGTCGGGGGTGGTGGCTACACCTTC. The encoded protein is CASSPVGGGGYTF.

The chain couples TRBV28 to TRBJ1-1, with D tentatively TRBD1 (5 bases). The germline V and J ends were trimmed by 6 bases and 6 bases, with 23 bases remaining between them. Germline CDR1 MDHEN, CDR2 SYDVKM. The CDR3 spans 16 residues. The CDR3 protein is CASRNSGGWEGSEAFF. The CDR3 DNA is TGTGCCAGCAGGAACTCGGGGGGTTGGGAGGGGTCTGAAGCTTTCTTT.

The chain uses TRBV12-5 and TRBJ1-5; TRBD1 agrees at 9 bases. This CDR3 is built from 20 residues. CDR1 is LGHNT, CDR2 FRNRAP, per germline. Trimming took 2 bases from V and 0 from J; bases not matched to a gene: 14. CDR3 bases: TGTGCTAGTGGTTTGCTGACCTGGACAGGGGTATCGATTAGCAATCAGCCCCAGCATTTT. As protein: CASGLLTWTGVSISNQPQHF.

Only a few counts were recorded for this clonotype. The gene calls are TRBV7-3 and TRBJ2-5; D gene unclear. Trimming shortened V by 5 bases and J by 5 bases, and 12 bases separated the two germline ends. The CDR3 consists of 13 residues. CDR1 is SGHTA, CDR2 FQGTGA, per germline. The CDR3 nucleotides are TGTGCCAGCAGCCCTGGTAGCAGGGAGACCCAGTACTTC. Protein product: CASSPGSRETQYF.

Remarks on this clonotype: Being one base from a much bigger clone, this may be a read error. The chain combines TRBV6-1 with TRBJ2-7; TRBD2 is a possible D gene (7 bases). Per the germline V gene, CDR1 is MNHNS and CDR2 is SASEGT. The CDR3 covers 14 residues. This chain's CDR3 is CATRGGLQSYERYF. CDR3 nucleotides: TGTGCCACTCGAGGGGGACTACAATCCTACGAGCGGTACTTC.

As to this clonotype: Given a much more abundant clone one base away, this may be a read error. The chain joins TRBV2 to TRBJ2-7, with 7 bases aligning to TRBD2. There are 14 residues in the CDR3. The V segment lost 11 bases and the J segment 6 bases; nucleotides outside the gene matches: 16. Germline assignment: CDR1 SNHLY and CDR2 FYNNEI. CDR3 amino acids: CAGTGPGLRTEQYF. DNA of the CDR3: TGTGCCGGCACTGGCCCGGGACTACGTACCGAGCAGTACTTC.

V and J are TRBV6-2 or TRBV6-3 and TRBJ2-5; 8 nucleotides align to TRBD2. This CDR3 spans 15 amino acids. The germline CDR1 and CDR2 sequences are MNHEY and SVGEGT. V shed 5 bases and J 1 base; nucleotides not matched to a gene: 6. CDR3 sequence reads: CASSPRRGGQETQYF. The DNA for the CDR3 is TGTGCCAGCAGTCCCCGCCGGGGGGGCCAAGAGACCCAGTACTTC.

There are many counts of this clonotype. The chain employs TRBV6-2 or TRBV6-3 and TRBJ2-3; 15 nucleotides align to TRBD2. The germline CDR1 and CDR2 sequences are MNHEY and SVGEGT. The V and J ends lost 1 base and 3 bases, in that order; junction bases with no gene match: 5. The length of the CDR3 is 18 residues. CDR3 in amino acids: CASSYFGTSGRLTDTQYF. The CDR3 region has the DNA TGTGCCAGCAGTTACTTCGGGACTAGCGGGAGGTTGACAGATACGCAGTATTTT.

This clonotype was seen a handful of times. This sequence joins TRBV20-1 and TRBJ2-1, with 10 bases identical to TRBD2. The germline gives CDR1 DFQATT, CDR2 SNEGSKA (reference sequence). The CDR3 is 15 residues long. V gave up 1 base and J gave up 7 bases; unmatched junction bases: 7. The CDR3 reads CSARGRGLARNEQFF. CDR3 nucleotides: TGCAGTGCTAGAGGGAGGGGACTAGCGAGGAATGAGCAGTTCTTC.

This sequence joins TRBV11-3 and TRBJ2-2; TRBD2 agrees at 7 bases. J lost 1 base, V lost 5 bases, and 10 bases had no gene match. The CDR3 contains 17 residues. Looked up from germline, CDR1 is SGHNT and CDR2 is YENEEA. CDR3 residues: CASSTPGQRGNTGELFF. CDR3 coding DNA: TGTGCCAGCAGCACCCCTGGGCAGCGGGGGAACACCGGGGAGCTGTTTTTT.

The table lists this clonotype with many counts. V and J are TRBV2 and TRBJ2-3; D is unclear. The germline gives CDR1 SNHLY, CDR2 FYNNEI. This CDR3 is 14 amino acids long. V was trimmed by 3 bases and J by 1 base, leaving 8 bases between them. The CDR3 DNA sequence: TGTGCCAGCAGTGAGGTTGCGGGCACAGATACGCAGTATTTT. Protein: CASSEVAGTDTQYF.

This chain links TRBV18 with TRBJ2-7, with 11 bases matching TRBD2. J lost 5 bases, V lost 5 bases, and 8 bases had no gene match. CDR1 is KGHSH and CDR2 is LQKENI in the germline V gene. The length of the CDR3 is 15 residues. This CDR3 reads CASSATSGRYHEQYF. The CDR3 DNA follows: TGTGCCAGCTCAGCAACTAGCGGGAGATACCACGAGCAGTACTTC.

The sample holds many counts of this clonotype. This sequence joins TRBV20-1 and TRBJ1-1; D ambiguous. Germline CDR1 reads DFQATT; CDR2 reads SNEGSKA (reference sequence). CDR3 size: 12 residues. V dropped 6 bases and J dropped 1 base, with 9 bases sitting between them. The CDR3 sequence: CSAWGGNTEAFF. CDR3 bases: TGCAGTGCCTGGGGTGGGAACACTGAAGCTTTCTTT.